Included here is one TCR beta chain sequence, with context. No antigen is known for it. Assay used: immunoSEQ multiplex PCR; TCRdb lists only in-frame clones, some missing. Altogether about 880 clones are present, around 80% being singletons, with the ten largest covering roughly 12%. Germline CDR1 ENHRY, CDR2 SYGVKD. Trimming stripped 8 bases from V and 5 bases from J, with 9 bases between. This CDR3 spans 12 amino acids. These data belong to a study of brain metastases from non-small cell lung cancer. Study-level points and caveats: TCR repertoires overlapped largely between brain metastases and matched primaries. T-cell clones appeared expanded in approximately 64% of brain metastases relative to matched primary tumors. Fewer infiltrating T cells were found in brain metastases than primaries.

The chain couples TRBV10-3 to TRBJ1-4; possibly TRBD1 for D (6 bases). The sequencing input was tissue from a brain metastasis. The TCR comes from a donor at least 40 years old with non-small cell lung cancer. CDR3 loop: CAIRGPNEKLFF. In nucleotides, the CDR3 is TGTGCCATCCGGGGGCCCAATGAAAAACTGTTTTTT.